The 28 T cell receptor beta chains presented below share a single source sample, sequenced in a study of blood T cell repertoires in COVID-19. Produced via immunoSEQ multiplex PCR; TCRdb's table is partial and in-frame only. Found here are about 36,000 clones, approximately 78% of them singletons; the top ten hold over 15%. The sequenced sample was peripheral blood. Receptor source: a man in his sixties or seventies with acute or convalescent COVID-19.

A single count supports this clone. The chain employs TRBV18 and TRBJ1-1, with a possible D match to TRBD1 (5 bases). V was cut by 2 bases and J by 7 bases, with 17 bases left in between. Germline V CDR1 and CDR2: KGHSH, LQKENI. The CDR3 has 15 residues. In DNA form, the CDR3 reads TGTGCCAGCTCACCATCGGGGGACGTGAGGGGTGAAGCTTTCTTT. This translates into CASSPSGDVRGEAFF.

The CDR3 sequence: CASSSLTANYGYTF. DNA of the CDR3: TGTGCCAGCAGCTCCCTGACAGCGAACTATGGCTACACCTTC. V is TRBV7-2 and J is TRBJ1-2; possible D gene TRBD1, 5 bases. Trimming cost V 4 bases and J 2 bases, with 11 bases left between them. CDR3 length equals 14 residues. CDR1 SGHTA and CDR2 FQGNSA come from the germline V gene.

The chain uses TRBV10-3 and TRBJ2-7; 11 nucleotides match TRBD1. Germline values: CDR1 ENHRY, CDR2 SYGVKD. This CDR3 contains 14 residues. Unmatched junction bases numbered 10, after V lost 9 bases and J lost 6 bases. CDR3 residues: CAMGGQGVVGEQYF. CDR3 nucleotide sequence: TGTGCCATGGGGGGACAGGGGGTGGTAGGCGAGCAGTACTTC.

The J gene is TRBJ2-2, the V gene TRBV29-1; 7 bases align to TRBD1. CDR1 and CDR2 (germline): SQVTM, ANQGSEA. This CDR3 spans 14 amino acids. Trimming at V came to 8 bases and at J to 0 bases, leaving 6 bases not matched to a gene. The CDR3 sequence is CSIWTGTNTGELFF. CDR3 sequence (DNA): TGCAGCATTTGGACAGGCACGAACACCGGGGAGCTGTTTTTT.

The chain is built from TRBV14 and TRBJ2-1; 7 nucleotides line up with TRBD2. Germline values: CDR1 SGHDN, CDR2 FVKESK. The CDR3 totals 18 residues. V trimming: 0 bases; J trimming: 3 bases; junction bases outside the gene matches: 11. The DNA for the CDR3 is TGTGCCAGCAGCCAAGATCGGGGTCTAGCGGAACTCTACAATGAGCAGTTCTTC. It is translated as CASSQDRGLAELYNEQFF.

J is TRBJ2-1 and V is TRBV7-8; a weak D match, TRBD1 (5 bases). This CDR3 spans 15 amino acids. The germline CDR1 and CDR2 sequences are SGHVS and FQNEAQ. V gave up 1 base and J gave up 4 bases, with 11 bases separating them. Written as DNA, the CDR3 is TGTGCCAGCAGCTTAGTTTCGGCAGGGTACAATGAGCAGTTCTTC. Its protein is CASSLVSAGYNEQFF.

This chain's CDR3 is CATSRAFAGQGTHQPQHF. The CDR3 coding sequence is TGTGCCACCAGCAGAGCTTTTGCGGGACAGGGGACCCATCAGCCCCAGCATTTT. The V call is TRBV15, the J call TRBJ1-5; TRBD1 agrees at 10 bases. Unmatched junction bases numbered 11, after V lost 1 base and J lost 5 bases. The CDR3 consists of 18 residues. Per the germline V gene, CDR1 is LNHNV and CDR2 is YYDKDF (reference sequence).

This clone was observed a single time. This sequence joins TRBV2 and TRBJ2-5; a possible D gene is TRBD2 (6 bases). The CDR3 length is 11 residues. V was pared by 8 bases and J by 5 bases, with 9 bases between. In germline, CDR1 is SNHLY, CDR2 FYNNEI. Here the CDR3 reads CASGGIETQYF. CDR3 sequence (DNA): TGTGCCAGCGGAGGGATTGAGACCCAGTACTTC.

The rearrangement links TRBV5-1 to TRBJ1-2; possible D gene TRBD1, 5 bases. The germline V gene encodes CDR1 SGHRS and CDR2 YFSETQ. Trimming took 5 bases from V and 0 from J, leaving 14 bases between them. The CDR3 consists of 15 residues. This CDR3 reads CASRGGTGANYGYTF. In DNA, the CDR3 is TGCGCCAGCAGGGGGGGGACCGGAGCTAACTATGGCTACACCTTC.

V usage is TRBV7-8 and J usage is TRBJ2-7; D is unclear. Per the germline V gene, CDR1 is SGHVS and CDR2 is FQNEAQ. V gave up 4 bases and J gave up 9 bases, with 16 bases separating them. This CDR3 contains 13 residues. This CDR3 is CASSSPSRRWQYF. In nucleotides, the CDR3 is TGTGCCAGCAGCTCCCCATCTAGACGATGGCAGTACTTC.

This clone came up a few times. The chain is built from TRBV30 and TRBJ2-7, with 9 positions matching TRBD2. J gave up 3 bases and V 1 base, and 7 bases lay outside the gene matches. The CDR3 runs to 15 residues. Germline V gives CDR1 GTSNPN, CDR2 SVGIG (reference sequence). Written as DNA, the CDR3 is TGTGCCTGGAGTGGGCTAGCGGGGAACTTCTACGAGCAGTACTTC. It is translated as CAWSGLAGNFYEQYF.

The J gene is TRBJ1-2, the V gene TRBV5-6; the match to TRBD1 covers 10 bases. The CDR3 totals 19 residues. V was clipped by 3 bases and J by 8 bases; unmatched bases: 22. The germline V gene has CDR1 SGHDT and CDR2 YYEEEE. The CDR3 coding sequence is TGTGCCAGCAGCTCGGAGGCCGGGACAGGGGAGATATTCTCCTTCGGCTACACCTTC. Its protein product is CASSSEAGTGEIFSFGYTF.

The gene calls are TRBV7-2 and TRBJ2-1; D gene ambiguous. Trimming took off 1 base at V and 8 bases at J, with 12 bases between the two ends. The CDR3 spans 14 residues. The germline gives CDR1 SGHTA, CDR2 FQGNSA. The CDR3 DNA follows: TGTGCCAGCAGCTTAGACCCGCGCGTAGATGAGCAGTTCTTC. The encoded protein is CASSLDPRVDEQFF.

CDR3 DNA: TGCAGCGTCCGTAGCGGGACGGGGAGGGATACGCAGTATTTT. It specifies CSVRSGTGRDTQYF. The rearrangement uses TRBV29-1 and TRBJ2-3; TRBD2 matches 8 bases. V trimming: 6 bases; J trimming: 6 bases; junction bases outside the gene matches: 11. The CDR3 length is 14 residues. The germline gives CDR1 SQVTM, CDR2 ANQGSEA.

Written as DNA, the CDR3 is TGTGCCAGCAGAGGGGTCCTGGGCAATGAGCAGTTCTTC. The encoded protein is CASRGVLGNEQFF. The chain carries TRBV27 and TRBJ2-1, with TRBD1 as a possible D gene (5 bases). The germline V and J ends were trimmed by 6 bases and 6 bases, with 12 bases remaining between them. The germline CDR1 and CDR2 sequences are MNHEY and SMNVEV (reference sequence). This CDR3 is 13 amino acids long.

The chain employs TRBV5-1 and TRBJ2-6; weak D call: TRBD2 (5 bases). Trimming removed 4 bases from V and 1 base from J, with 12 bases in between. Germline V gene lookup returns CDR1 SGHRS and CDR2 YFSETQ. The CDR3 sequence is 16 residues long. This chain's CDR3 is CASSLGGESGANVLTF. For the CDR3, the DNA is TGCGCCAGCAGCCTTGGTGGGGAGTCTGGGGCCAACGTCCTGACTTTC.

This chain uses TRBV5-5 with TRBJ2-7; TRBD1 matches at 7 bases. V shed 0 bases and J 2 bases; nucleotides not matched to a gene: 2. The germline gives CDR1 SGHKS, CDR2 YYEKEE (reference sequence). The CDR3 runs 14 residues. The CDR3 region is CASSLGQGAYEQYF. In DNA, the CDR3 is TGTGCCAGCAGCTTGGGGCAGGGGGCCTACGAGCAGTACTTC.

V usage is TRBV18 and J usage is TRBJ1-3; D not resolved. Trimming removed 6 bases at V and 0 bases at J, with 9 bases between. The germline V gene encodes CDR1 KGHSH and CDR2 LQKENI. The CDR3 length is 14 residues. CDR3 nucleotide sequence: TGTGCCAGCTCCTCGGGGAACTCTGGAAACACCATATATTTT. It translates to CASSSGNSGNTIYF.

This clone appeared once. The chain recombines TRBV30 with TRBJ2-7; the D gene is possibly TRBD2 (6 bases). The V gene lost 6 bases and the J gene lost 0 bases, with 18 bases spanning the gap. The CDR3 extends over 15 amino acids. Germline CDR1 and CDR2: GTSNPN and SVGIG (reference sequence). CDR3 residues: CACRPGLLSSYEQYF. The CDR3 nucleotides are TGTGCCTGCCGACCGGGACTTCTGAGCTCCTACGAGCAGTACTTC.

The gene calls are TRBV14 and TRBJ2-5; the D is unclear. The ends were cut back, 0 bases at V and 1 base at J, with 15 bases in the middle. The germline V gene encodes CDR1 SGHDN and CDR2 FVKESK. CDR3 length: 17 amino acids. The CDR3 is CASSQEVYVRSQETQYF. CDR3 nucleotides: TGTGCCAGCAGCCAAGAGGTTTATGTCAGATCCCAAGAGACCCAGTACTTC.

The chain couples TRBV4-3 to TRBJ2-5, with 8 positions matching TRBD2. The CDR3 is made up of 16 amino acids. V lost 0 bases, J lost 4 bases, and 7 bases stayed unmatched. Germline values: CDR1 LGHNA, CDR2 YSLEER. The CDR3 sequence is CASSQDRLAGSETQYF. CDR3 DNA: TGCGCCAGCAGCCAAGATCGCCTAGCGGGTTCAGAGACCCAGTACTTC.

This chain connects TRBV7-2 to TRBJ2-7; weak D call: TRBD1 (5 bases). V lost 1 base, J lost 3 bases, and 13 bases lay in between. The CDR3 is 15 residues long. Germline values: CDR1 SGHTA, CDR2 FQGNSA. The CDR3 DNA reads as TGTGCCAGCAGCTTAGACAGGAGCACCAACTACGAGCAGTACTTC. Its translation: CASSLDRSTNYEQYF. Supplemented by reference TRBV7-2 and TRBJ2-7, the full variable domain reads GAGVSQSPSNKVTEKGKDVELRCDPISGHTALYWYRQSLGQGLEFLIYFQGNSAPDKSGLPSDRFSAERTGGSVSTLTIQRTQQEDSAVYLCASSLDRSTNYEQYFGPGTRLTVT.

V is TRBV6-2 or TRBV6-3 and J is TRBJ1-5, with 8 nucleotides matching TRBD1. The CDR3 totals 14 residues. J gave up 4 bases and V 5 bases, and 4 bases lay outside the gene matches. Germline loops: CDR1 MNHEY, CDR2 SVGEGT. The CDR3 spells CASSRTGGNQPQHF. The CDR3 DNA is TGTGCCAGCAGTCGTACAGGGGGTAATCAGCCCCAGCATTTT.

The V and J genes are TRBV28 and TRBJ2-7; TRBD1 aligns across 10 bases. Germline V gives CDR1 MDHEN, CDR2 SYDVKM. This CDR3 has 20 amino acids. V shed 0 bases and J 0 bases; nucleotides not matched to a gene: 14. CDR3 sequence reads: CASSLWGGTGDMKSSYEQYF. The CDR3 region has the DNA TGTGCCAGCAGTTTATGGGGTGGGACAGGGGACATGAAGAGCTCCTACGAGCAGTACTTC.

This chain connects TRBV30 to TRBJ2-5; a possible D gene is TRBD2 (5 bases). The CDR3 consists of 12 residues. Trimming took 3 bases from V and 4 from J, leaving 9 bases between them. Germline CDR1 is GTSNPN and CDR2 is SVGIG (reference sequence). CDR3 loop: CAWRGLGETQYF. In nucleotides, the CDR3 is TGTGCCTGGAGAGGACTGGGAGAGACCCAGTACTTC.

The chain recombines TRBV28 with TRBJ2-7, with 13 bases that match TRBD2. The length of the CDR3 is 22 residues. The trim removed 3 bases at V and 0 bases at J, leaving 20 bases unmatched. Germline V lookup: CDR1 MDHEN, CDR2 SYDVKM. The CDR3 here is CASSFAFLGTSGNLAISYEQYF. CDR3 in DNA: TGTGCCAGCAGTTTTGCCTTTTTAGGGACTAGCGGGAATCTCGCTATCTCCTACGAGCAGTACTTC.

V usage is TRBV18 and J usage is TRBJ2-3; TRBD2 is a possible D gene (5 bases). The CDR3 loop spans 15 amino acids. In germline, CDR1 is KGHSH, CDR2 LQKENI. Trimming left V 5 bases short and J 4 bases short, with 16 bases between. The CDR3 region is CASSTLSGGADTQYF. The CDR3 DNA is TGTGCCAGCTCAACACTCTCAGGAGGAGCAGATACGCAGTATTTT.

As DNA, the CDR3 is TGTGCCAGCAGTTTATCGCGGCGGGCCTACGAGCAGTACTTC. This sequence encodes CASSLSRRAYEQYF. V and J are TRBV27 and TRBJ2-7, with D possibly matching TRBD2 (5 bases). CDR3 length equals 14 residues. Germline V gene sequence: CDR1 MNHEY, CDR2 SMNVEV (reference sequence). The V end lost 0 bases, the J end lost 2 bases, and 8 bases lay between the germline ends.